This T cell receptor beta chain stems from a study of blood T cell repertoires in COVID-19. Study-level information: Both acute and convalescent COVID-19 samples were obtained from the United States, Italy and Spain. Sources were T cells, B-cell-depleted T cells, or PBMCs; the material itself was cDNA or gDNA.

Here immunoSEQ multiplex PCR was the method, and the copy in TCRdb shows in-frame clones only, minus some. The sample includes 80,000 to 100,000 clones, around 87% of them seen just once. The CDR3 loop spans 14 amino acids. Trimming stripped 4 bases from V and 11 bases from J, with 16 bases between. From germline, CDR1 is SGHDT and CDR2 YYEEEE. The TCR originated in a human donor in a cohort sampled during active COVID-19. The V gene is TRBV5-6, the J gene TRBJ1-6; D gene ambiguous. Sequenced: peripheral blood. CDR3 DNA: TGTGCCAGCAGCCCCCTCGGTGCCCGGGCACCCCTCCACTTT. This encodes CASSPLGARAPLHF. The complete variable domain, with remaining parts taken from reference TRBV5-6 and TRBJ1-6, reads DAGVTQSPTHLIKTRGQQVTLRCSPKSGHDTVSWYQQALGQGPQFIFQYYEEEERQRGNFPDRFSGHQFPNYSSELNVNALLLGDSALYLCASSPLGARAPLHFGNGTRLTVT.